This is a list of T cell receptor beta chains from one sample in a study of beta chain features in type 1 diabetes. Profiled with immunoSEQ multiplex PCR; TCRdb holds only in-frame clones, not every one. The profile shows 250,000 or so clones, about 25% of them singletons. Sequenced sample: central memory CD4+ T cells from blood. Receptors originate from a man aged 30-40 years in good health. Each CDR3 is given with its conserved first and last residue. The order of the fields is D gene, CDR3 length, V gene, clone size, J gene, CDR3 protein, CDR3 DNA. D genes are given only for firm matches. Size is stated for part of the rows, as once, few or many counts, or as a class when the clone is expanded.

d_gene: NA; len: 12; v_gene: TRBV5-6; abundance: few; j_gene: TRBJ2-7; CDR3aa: CASGLDNYEQYF; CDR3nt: TGTGCCAGCGGATTGGATAACTACGAGCAGTACTTC
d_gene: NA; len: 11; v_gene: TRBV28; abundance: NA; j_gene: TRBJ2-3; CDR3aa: CASSTLDTQYF; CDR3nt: TGTGCCAGCAGTACGCTCGATACGCAGTATTTT
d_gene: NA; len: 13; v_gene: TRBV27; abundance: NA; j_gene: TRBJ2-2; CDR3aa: CASSLANTGELFF; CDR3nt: TGTGCCAGCAGTTTGGCGAACACCGGGGAGCTGTTTTTT
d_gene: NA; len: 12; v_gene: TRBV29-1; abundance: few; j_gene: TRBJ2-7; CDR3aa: CSGMTDSYEQYF; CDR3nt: TGCAGCGGAATGACGGATTCCTACGAGCAGTACTTC
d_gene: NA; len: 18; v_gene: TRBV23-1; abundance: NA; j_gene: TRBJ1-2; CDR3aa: CASSQLQVLRGPNYGYTF; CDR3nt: TGCGCCAGCAGTCAGCTGCAGGTCCTCCGGGGCCCTAACTATGGCTACACCTTC
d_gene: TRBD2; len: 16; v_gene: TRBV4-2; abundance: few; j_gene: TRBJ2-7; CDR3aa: CASSQDLSGGFWEQYF; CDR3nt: TGTGCCAGCAGCCAAGATCTGAGCGGGGGGTTTTGGGAGCAGTACTTC
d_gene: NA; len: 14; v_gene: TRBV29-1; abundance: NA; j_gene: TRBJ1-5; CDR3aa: CSVAIGDSNQPQHF; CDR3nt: TGCAGCGTTGCTATCGGAGACAGCAATCAGCCCCAGCATTTT
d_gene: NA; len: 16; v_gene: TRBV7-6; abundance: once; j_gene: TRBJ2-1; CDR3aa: CASSQRTSSLYNEQFF; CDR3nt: TGTGCCAGCAGCCAACGAACTAGTTCCCTCTACAATGAGCAGTTCTTC
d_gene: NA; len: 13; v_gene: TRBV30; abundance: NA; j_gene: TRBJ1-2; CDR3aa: CAWVGGAGYGYTF; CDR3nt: TGTGCCTGGGTGGGAGGAGCCGGTTATGGCTACACCTTC
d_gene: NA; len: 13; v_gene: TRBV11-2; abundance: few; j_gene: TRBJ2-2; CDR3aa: CASSLDPPGELFF; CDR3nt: TGTGCCAGCAGCTTGGACCCCCCTGGGGAGCTGTTTTTT
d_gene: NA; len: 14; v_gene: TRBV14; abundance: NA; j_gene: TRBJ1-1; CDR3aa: CASSLYTGFTEAFF; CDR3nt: TGTGCCAGCAGCCTATATACAGGATTCACTGAAGCTTTCTTT
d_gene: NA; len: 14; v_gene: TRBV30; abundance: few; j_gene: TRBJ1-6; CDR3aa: CAWMSDKGNSPLHF; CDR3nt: TGTGCCTGGATGTCAGATAAGGGTAATTCACCCCTCCACTTT
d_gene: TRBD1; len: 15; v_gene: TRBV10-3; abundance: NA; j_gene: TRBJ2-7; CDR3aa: CAIRGDRIDSYEQYF; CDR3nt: TGTGCCATCAGGGGGGACAGGATAGACTCCTACGAGCAGTACTTC
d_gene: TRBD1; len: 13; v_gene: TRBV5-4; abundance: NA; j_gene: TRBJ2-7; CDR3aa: CASSPGQSYEQYF; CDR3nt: TGTGCCAGCAGCCCGGGACAGAGCTACGAGCAGTACTTC
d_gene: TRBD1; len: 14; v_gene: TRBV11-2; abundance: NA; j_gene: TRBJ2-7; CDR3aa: CASSSLRTGYEQYF; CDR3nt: TGTGCCAGCAGCTCGCTAAGGACAGGCTACGAGCAGTACTTC
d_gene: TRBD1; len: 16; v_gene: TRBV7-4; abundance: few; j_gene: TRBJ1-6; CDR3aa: CASSLRQGAHNSPLHF; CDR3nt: TGTGCCAGCAGCCTCCGACAGGGGGCTCATAATTCACCCCTCCACTTT
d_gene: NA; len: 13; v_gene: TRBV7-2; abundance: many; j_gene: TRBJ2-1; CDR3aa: CASSLGRANEQFF; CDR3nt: TGTGCCAGCAGCTTAGGCAGGGCCAATGAGCAGTTCTTC
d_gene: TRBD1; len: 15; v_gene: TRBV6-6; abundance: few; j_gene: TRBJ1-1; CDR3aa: CASSKRTGGNTEAFF; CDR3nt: TGTGCCAGCAGTAAACGGACAGGGGGGAACACTGAAGCTTTCTTT
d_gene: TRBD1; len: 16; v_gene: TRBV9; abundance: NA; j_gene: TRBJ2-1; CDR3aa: CASSVGGQGIYNEQFF; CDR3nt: TGTGCCAGCAGCGTAGGAGGACAGGGGATATACAATGAGCAGTTCTTC
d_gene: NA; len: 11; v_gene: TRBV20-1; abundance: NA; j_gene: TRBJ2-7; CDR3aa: CSAADGAEQYF; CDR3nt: TGCAGTGCTGCGGACGGGGCCGAGCAGTACTTC
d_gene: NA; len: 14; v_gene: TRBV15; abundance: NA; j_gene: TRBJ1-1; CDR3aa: CATSIGDMNTEAFF; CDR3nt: TGTGCCACCAGCATAGGAGACATGAACACTGAAGCTTTCTTT
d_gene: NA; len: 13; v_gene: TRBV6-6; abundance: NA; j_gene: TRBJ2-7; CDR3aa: CASTWAPEDEQYF; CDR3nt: TGTGCCAGCACCTGGGCCCCCGAAGACGAGCAGTACTTC
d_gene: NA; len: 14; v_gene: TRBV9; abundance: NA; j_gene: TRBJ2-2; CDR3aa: CASSALTEAGELFF; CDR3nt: TGTGCCAGCAGCGCCCTGACAGAGGCCGGGGAGCTGTTTTTT
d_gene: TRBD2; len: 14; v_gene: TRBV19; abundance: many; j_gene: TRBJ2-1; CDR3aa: CASSTSGIYNEQFF; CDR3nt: TGTGCCAGTAGTACTAGCGGGATCTACAATGAGCAGTTCTTC
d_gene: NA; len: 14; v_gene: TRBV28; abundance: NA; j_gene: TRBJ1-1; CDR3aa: CASGDTAGGTEAFF; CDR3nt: TGTGCCAGCGGGGATACCGCTGGAGGCACTGAAGCTTTCTTT
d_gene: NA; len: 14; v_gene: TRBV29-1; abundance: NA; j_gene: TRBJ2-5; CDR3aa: CSVAPGGSKETQYF; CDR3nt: TGCAGCGTTGCCCCGGGCGGCAGCAAAGAGACCCAGTACTTC
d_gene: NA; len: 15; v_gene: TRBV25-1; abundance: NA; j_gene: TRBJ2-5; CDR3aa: CASSEWAGDGETQYF; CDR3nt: TGTGCCAGCAGTGAATGGGCAGGGGACGGGGAGACCCAGTACTTC
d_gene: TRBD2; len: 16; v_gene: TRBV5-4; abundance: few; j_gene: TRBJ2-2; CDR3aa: CASNNGGSANTGELFF; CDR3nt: TGTGCCAGCAACAATGGCGGGAGTGCGAACACCGGGGAGCTGTTTTTT
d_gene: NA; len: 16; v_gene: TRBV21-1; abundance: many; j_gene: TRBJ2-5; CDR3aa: CASSTGTSGMWETQYF; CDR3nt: TGTGCCAGCAGCACTGGGACTAGCGGGATGTGGGAGACCCAGTACTTC
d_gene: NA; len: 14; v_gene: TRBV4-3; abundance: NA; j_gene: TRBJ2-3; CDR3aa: CASSQTDNTDTQYF; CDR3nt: TGCGCCAGCAGCCAAACAGATAACACAGATACGCAGTATTTT
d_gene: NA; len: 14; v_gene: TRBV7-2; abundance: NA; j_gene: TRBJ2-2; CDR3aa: CASSSRQGNAELFF; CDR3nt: TGTGCCAGCAGCTCGCGGCAGGGAAACGCGGAGCTGTTTTTT
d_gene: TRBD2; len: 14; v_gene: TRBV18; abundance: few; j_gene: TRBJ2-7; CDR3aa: CASSPTAGTYEQYF; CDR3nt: TGTGCCAGCTCACCAACAGCGGGGACCTACGAGCAGTACTTC
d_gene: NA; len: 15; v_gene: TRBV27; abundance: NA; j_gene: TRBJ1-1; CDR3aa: CASSLDYSVNTEAFF; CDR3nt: TGTGCCAGCAGTCTGGACTACAGCGTGAACACTGAAGCTTTCTTT
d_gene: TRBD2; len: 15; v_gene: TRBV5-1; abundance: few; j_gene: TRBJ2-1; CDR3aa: CASTPSGGSYNEQFF; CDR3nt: TGCGCCAGCACCCCTAGCGGGGGCTCCTACAATGAGCAGTTCTTC
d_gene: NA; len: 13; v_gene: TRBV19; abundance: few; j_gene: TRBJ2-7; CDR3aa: CASSMSRGYEQYF; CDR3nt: TGTGCCAGTAGTATGTCGAGAGGGTACGAGCAGTACTTC
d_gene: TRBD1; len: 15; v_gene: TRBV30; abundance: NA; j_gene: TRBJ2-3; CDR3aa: CAWSPSRTGSDTQYF; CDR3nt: TGTGCCTGGAGTCCCTCAAGGACAGGGTCGGATACGCAGTATTTT
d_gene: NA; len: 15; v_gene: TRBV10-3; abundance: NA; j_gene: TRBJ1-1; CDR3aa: CAISESTGGGTEAFF; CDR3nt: TGTGCCATCAGTGAGTCGACAGGTGGAGGTACTGAAGCTTTCTTT
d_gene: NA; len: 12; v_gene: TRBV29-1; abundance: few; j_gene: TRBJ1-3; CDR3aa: CSVEDRRNTIYF; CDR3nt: TGCAGCGTTGAAGATAGGAGGAACACCATATATTTT
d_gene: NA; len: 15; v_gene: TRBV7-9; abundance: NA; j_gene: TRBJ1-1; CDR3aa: CASRGQILMNTEAFF; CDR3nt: TGTGCCAGCCGAGGACAGATTTTAATGAACACTGAAGCTTTCTTT
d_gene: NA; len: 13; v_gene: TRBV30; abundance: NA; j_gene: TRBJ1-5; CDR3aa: CAWSADSNQPQHF; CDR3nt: TGTGCCTGGAGTGCCGACAGCAATCAGCCCCAGCATTTT
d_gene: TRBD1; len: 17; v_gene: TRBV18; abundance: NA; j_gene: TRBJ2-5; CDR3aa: CASSPVQQGAYQETQYF; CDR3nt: TGTGCCAGCTCACCGGTCCAACAGGGGGCGTACCAAGAGACCCAGTACTTC
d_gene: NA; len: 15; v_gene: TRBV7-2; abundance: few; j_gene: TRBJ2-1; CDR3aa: CASSLSVGVSNEQFF; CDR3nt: TGTGCCAGCAGCCTAAGCGTGGGGGTGTCCAATGAGCAGTTCTTC
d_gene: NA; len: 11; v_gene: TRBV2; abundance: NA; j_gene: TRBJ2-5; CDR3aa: CASGTWETQYF; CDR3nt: TGTGCCTCAGGGACCTGGGAGACCCAGTACTTC
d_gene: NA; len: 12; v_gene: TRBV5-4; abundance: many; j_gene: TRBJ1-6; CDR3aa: CASSSRNSPLHF; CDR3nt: TGTGCCAGCAGCTCGCGAAATTCACCCCTCCACTTT
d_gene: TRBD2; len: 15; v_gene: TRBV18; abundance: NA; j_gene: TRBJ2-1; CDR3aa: CASSPGLAGSNEQFF; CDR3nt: TGTGCCAGCTCACCGGGACTAGCGGGATCCAATGAGCAGTTCTTC
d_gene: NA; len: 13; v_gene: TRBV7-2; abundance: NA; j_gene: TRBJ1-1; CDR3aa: CASSIQGLGEAFF; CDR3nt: TGTGCCAGCAGCATACAGGGACTTGGTGAAGCTTTCTTT